The 20 T cell receptor beta chains presented below share a single source sample, sequenced in a study of T cells in Graves' hyperthyroidism and ophthalmopathy. TCR beta CDR3 region amplification was performed from RNA transcripts. An initial round of RT-PCR targeting the TCR CDR3 relied on the HTBI primer set. TCRdb reanalysed the multiplex PCR reads using MiXCR and keeps one entry per CDR3 protein. The profile covers about 600,000 distinct CDR3 sequences, with roughly 15% appearing a single time and 2.5% to 4% taken by the ten largest. Sequencing was performed on blood. The source of these receptors is a woman between 40 and 55 years old with Graves' ophthalmopathy.

This clonotype showed up just a few times. The rearrangement joins TRBV11-2 to TRBJ1-5; the match to TRBD1 covers 7 bases. This CDR3 is 16 amino acids long. V dropped 0 bases and J dropped 7; count of bases not matched to a gene: 9. Germline CDR1 SGHAT, CDR2 FQNNGV. Here the CDR3 DNA reads TGTGCCAGCAGCTTAGAGACAGGGATGTCAAAACAGCCCCAGCATTTT. Translated, it gives CASSLETGMSKQPQHF.

The chain links TRBV2 to TRBJ2-5, with 7 bases identical to TRBD1. The V gene's germline CDR1 is SNHLY and CDR2 FYNNEI. The CDR3 contains 13 residues. With V trimmed by 6 bases and J by 3 bases, 4 bases remained unmatched. Here the CDR3 DNA reads TGTGCCAGCAGAGGACAGGCTAAAGAGACCCAGTACTTC. This sequence encodes CASRGQAKETQYF.

V usage is TRBV29-1 and J usage is TRBJ2-3; perhaps TRBD2 as D (5 bases). Germline V CDR1 and CDR2: SQVTM, ANQGSEA. The CDR3 runs to 12 residues. V shed 5 bases and J shed 6 bases, with 12 bases lying between them. The CDR3 region is CSVRLGVDTQYF. The DNA for the CDR3 is TGCAGCGTTCGTCTCGGGGTGGATACGCAGTATTTT.

The chain joins TRBV4-2 to TRBJ2-3, with 14 bases identical to TRBD2. Trimming removed 3 bases from V and 1 base from J; junction bases left unmatched: 6. CDR3 size: 18 residues. Germline V CDR1 and CDR2: LGHNA, YNFKEQ. The DNA of the CDR3 is TGTGCCAGCAGCCAGCGGGGACTAGCGGGAGAGGGCACAGATACGCAGTATTTT. This codes for CASSQRGLAGEGTDTQYF.

This clonotype occurred many times. The chain couples TRBV5-1 to TRBJ2-5; TRBD1 matches at 10 bases. Germline-derived CDR1 and CDR2 are SGHRS and YFSETQ. Unmatched junction bases numbered 9, after V lost 3 bases and J lost 4 bases. The CDR3 totals 16 residues. The DNA for the CDR3 is TGCGCCAGCAGCTCCCCCCCGCGGGACAGGGGAGAGACCCAGTACTTC. Translated: CASSSPPRDRGETQYF. Combining the CDR3 with reference TRBV5-1 and TRBJ2-5 gives the whole variable domain KAGVTQTPRYLIKTRGQQVTLSCSPISGHRSVSWYQQTPGQGLQFLFEYFSETQRNKGNFPGRFSGRQFSNSRSEMNVSTLELGDSALYLCASSSPPRDRGETQYFGPGTRLLVL.

This clonotype was picked up many times. The chain links TRBV6-1 to TRBJ2-7; perhaps TRBD2 as D (6 bases). Germline loops: CDR1 MNHNS, CDR2 SASEGT. Trimming shortened V by 2 bases and J by 4 bases, and 21 bases separated the two germline ends. CDR3 size: 17 residues. In DNA form, the CDR3 reads TGTGCCAGCAGTGAAACCTCTCTGGGTTATGCGGGATACGAGCAGTACTTC. The encoded protein is CASSETSLGYAGYEQYF.

This clonotype was detected a few times. This chain connects TRBV29-1 to TRBJ1-1; D unclear. This CDR3 has 10 residues. V lost 7 bases to trimming and J lost 14 bases, with 17 bases between them. Germline CDR1 reads SQVTM; CDR2 reads ANQGSEA. In DNA, the CDR3 is TGCAGCGCACTCGAAGGAGGCTCCTTCTTT. Residues: CSALEGGSFF. Together with reference TRBV29-1 and TRBJ1-1, the CDR3 gives the full variable domain: SAVISQKPSRDICQRGTSLTIQCQVDSQVTMMFWYRQQPGQSLTLIATANQGSEATYESGFVIDKFPISRPNLTFSTLTVSNMSPEDSSIYLCSALEGGSFFGQGTRLTVV.

V is TRBV20-1 and J is TRBJ2-7; TRBD2 matches at 11 bases. Germline CDR1 and CDR2: DFQATT and SNEGSKA (reference sequence). The CDR3 sequence is 16 residues long. Trimming cost V 8 bases and J 3 bases; bases outside gene matches: 15. CDR3 amino acids: CSTNGLAGTLDYEQYF. The CDR3 DNA follows: TGCAGTACCAACGGACTAGCGGGTACCTTGGACTACGAGCAGTACTTC.

V is TRBV2 and J is TRBJ2-1, with D perhaps matching TRBD2 (7 bases). Germline CDR1 reads SNHLY; CDR2 reads FYNNEI. Trimming cost V 6 bases and J 6 bases, with 24 bases left between them. The CDR3 runs to 17 residues. The CDR3 reads CASRPPDYRGALNEQFF. The CDR3 bases are TGTGCCAGCAGACCACCGGACTACCGGGGGGCCCTCAATGAGCAGTTCTTC.

This chain uses TRBV7-9 with TRBJ2-1; TRBD1 aligns across 9 bases. This CDR3 is built from 17 residues. Germline V lookup: CDR1 SEHNR, CDR2 FQNEAQ (reference sequence). The V and J ends lost 4 bases and 0 bases, in that order; junction bases with no gene match: 7. The CDR3 DNA sequence: TGTGCCAGCAGCTCCCAGGGACAGGGAAGCTCCTACAATGAGCAGTTCTTC. Translation: CASSSQGQGSSYNEQFF.

This clonotype was found many times. The rearrangement links TRBV11-2 to TRBJ2-1, with D possibly TRBD2 on 6 matching bases. This CDR3 region has 13 residues. V was trimmed by 5 bases and J by 6 bases, leaving 11 bases between them. Germline V gene data show CDR1 as SGHAT and CDR2 as FQNNGV. The CDR3: CASSITTSNEQFF. CDR3 coding DNA: TGTGCCAGCAGCATTACGACTAGCAATGAGCAGTTCTTC.

Many counts were recorded for this clonotype. This rearrangement joins TRBV12-3 or TRBV12-4 to TRBJ1-1, with D perhaps matching TRBD1 (5 bases). The length of the CDR3 is 12 residues. Trimming cost V 5 bases and J 7 bases, with 11 bases left between them. The CDR3 loop is CASSRDDLEAFF. Here the CDR3 DNA reads TGTGCCAGCAGTCGGGACGACCTTGAAGCTTTCTTT.

This clonotype showed up just a few times. A much bigger clone sits one base away, suggesting this may be a read error. The chain joins TRBV2 to TRBJ2-7; D assignment may be TRBD1 or TRBD2 (6 bases each). The CDR3 has 14 residues. CDR1 and CDR2 from the germline V gene are SNHLY and FYNNEI. This CDR3 reads CASRDGGAFHEQYF. DNA for the CDR3: TGTGCCAGCCGTGACGGGGGCGCATTCCACGAGCAGTACTTC. The full variable domain, with the rest looked up from reference TRBV2 and TRBJ2-7, is EPEVTQTPSHQVTQMGQEVILRCVPISNHLYFYWYRQILGQKVEFLVSFYNNEISEKSEIFDDQFSVERPDGSNFTLKIRSTKLEDSAMYFCASRDGGAFHEQYFGPGTRLTVT.

The genes are TRBV29-1 and TRBJ1-2, with 7 bases aligning to TRBD1. Germline CDR1 reads SQVTM; CDR2 reads ANQGSEA. The V and J ends lost 0 bases and 7 bases, in that order; junction bases with no gene match: 8. CDR3 size: 14 residues. CDR3 loop: CSVEEWDSGGGYTF. CDR3 nucleotide sequence: TGCAGCGTTGAAGAATGGGACAGTGGGGGTGGCTACACCTTC.

Details on this clonotype: This may be a read error: a much more frequent sequence differs by one nucleotide. V usage is TRBV20-1 and J usage is TRBJ2-7, with 7 bases fitting TRBD1. This CDR3 has 17 residues. Germline values: CDR1 DFQATT, CDR2 SNEGSKA (reference sequence). The CDR3 loop reads CSARDPRGGGPSIEQCF. The CDR3 DNA sequence: TGCAGTGCTAGAGATCCAAGAGGGGGCGGGCCATCTATCGAGCAGTGCTTC.

Only a few counts were recorded for this clonotype. This chain connects TRBV7-9 to TRBJ2-3; unclear D gene. The CDR3 contains 13 residues. CDR1 is SEHNR, CDR2 FQNEAQ, per germline (reference sequence). Between the trimmed V and J ends, which lost 8 bases and 1 base, there was a span of 10 bases. The CDR3 DNA is TGTGCCAGCGAGTTAGCTGGCACAGATACGCAGTATTTT. This translates into CASELAGTDTQYF.

At least ten counts were recorded for this clonotype. V is TRBV7-8 and J is TRBJ2-5, with D unresolved. CDR1 and CDR2 (germline): SGHVS, FQNEAQ. The V end lost 1 base, the J end lost 2 bases, and 11 bases lay between the germline ends. There are 15 residues in the CDR3. Here the CDR3 reads CASSLVLWGQETQYF. The CDR3 nucleotides read TGTGCCAGCAGCTTAGTTCTATGGGGACAAGAGACCCAGTACTTC.

This clonotype was seen a handful of times. The chain links TRBV18 to TRBJ1-3; D is uncertain. V gave up 2 bases and J gave up 6 bases, with 14 bases separating them. Germline values: CDR1 KGHSH, CDR2 LQKENI. CDR3 length: 15 residues. The CDR3 DNA sequence: TGTGCCAGCTCACCAGAATACGGGAGTGAAAACACCATATATTTT. It translates to CASSPEYGSENTIYF.

This clonotype showed up many times. The genes are TRBV28 and TRBJ2-7, with 7 positions matching TRBD2. V shed 6 bases and J 4 bases; nucleotides not matched to a gene: 12. CDR1 MDHEN and CDR2 SYDVKM come from the germline V gene. The CDR3 has 15 residues. Here the CDR3 DNA reads TGTGCCAGCAGACCAGGTGGAGGGAGGGCTTACGAGCAGTACTTC. Translating it yields CASRPGGGRAYEQYF.

This clonotype appeared a few times. A much bigger clone sits one base away, suggesting this may be a read error. This chain connects TRBV5-5 to TRBJ2-1; a possible D gene is TRBD2 (5 bases). Matching the DNA end better, TRBJ2-7 makes the J call doubtful. The CDR3 length is 16 residues. Germline V gene lookup returns CDR1 SGHKS and CDR2 YYEKEE (reference sequence). The CDR3 region is CASNPRLGSSYNEQYF. Here the CDR3 DNA reads TGTGCCAGCAACCCGCGTCTGGGGAGCTCCTACAATGAGCAGTACTTC.